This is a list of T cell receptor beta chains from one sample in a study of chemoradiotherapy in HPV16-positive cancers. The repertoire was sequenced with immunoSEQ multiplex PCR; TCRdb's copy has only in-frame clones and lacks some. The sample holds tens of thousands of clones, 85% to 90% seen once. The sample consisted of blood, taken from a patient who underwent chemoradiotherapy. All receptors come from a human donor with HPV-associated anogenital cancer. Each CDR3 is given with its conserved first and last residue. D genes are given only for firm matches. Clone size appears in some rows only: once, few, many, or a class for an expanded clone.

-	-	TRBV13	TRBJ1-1	TGTGCCAGCAGCTCCTTTTTGCCTCAGGGGAACACTGAAGCTTTCTTT	CASSSFLPQGNTEAFF
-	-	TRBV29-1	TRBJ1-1	TGCAGCGTTTGGGGCGCTGTGAACACTGAAGCTTTCTTT	CSVWGAVNTEAFF
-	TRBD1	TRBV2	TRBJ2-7	TGTGCCAGCAGTTGGGGACAGGGACCCTACGAGCAGTACTTC	CASSWGQGPYEQYF
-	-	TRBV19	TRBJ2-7	TGTGCCAGTAGTCCTTATCCGACGGGGGAGCAGTACTTC	CASSPYPTGEQYF
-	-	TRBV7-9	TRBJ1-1	TGTGCCAGCAGCTTCCCTCCCGGGACGGTGAACACTGAAGCTTTCTTT	CASSFPPGTVNTEAFF
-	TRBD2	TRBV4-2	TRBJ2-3	TGTGCCAGCAGCCAAGGACTAGCGGGGGGCCGGGATACGCAGTATTTT	CASSQGLAGGRDTQYF
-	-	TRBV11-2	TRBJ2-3	TGTGCCAGCAGCCCCGGGACAGATACGCAGTATTTT	CASSPGTDTQYF
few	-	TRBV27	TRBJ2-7	TGTGCCACCCGGGTGGTAGTAGCATCCTACGAGCAGTACTTC	CATRVVVASYEQYF
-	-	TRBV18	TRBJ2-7	TGTGCCAGCTCACCCGGATTCTACGAGCAGTACTTC	CASSPGFYEQYF
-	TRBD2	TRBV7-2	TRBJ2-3	TGTGCCAGCAGCTTCTCTAGCGGGAGTACAGATACGCAGTATTTT	CASSFSSGSTDTQYF
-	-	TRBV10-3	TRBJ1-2	TGTGCCATCACCGACCAGGGGTATGGCTACACCTTC	CAITDQGYGYTF
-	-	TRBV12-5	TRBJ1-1	TGTGCTAGTGGTCTTGGAATGAACACTGAAGCTTTCTTT	CASGLGMNTEAFF
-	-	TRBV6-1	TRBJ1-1	TGTGCCAGCAGTGAAGGGACTGTGAACACTGAAGCTTTCTTT	CASSEGTVNTEAFF
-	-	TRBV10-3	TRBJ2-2	TGTGCCATCAGTGAGTCCCCGGGCCCCCCAGGCACCGGGGAGCTGTTTTTT	CAISESPGPPGTGELFF
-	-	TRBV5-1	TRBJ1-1	TGCGCCAGCAGCTTGGGCGGCGGGGCAAACACTGAAGCTTTCTTT	CASSLGGGANTEAFF
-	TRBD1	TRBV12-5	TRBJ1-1	TGTGCTAGTGGCCGGACAATAACGGACAGGGGGAGGACTGAAGCTTTCTTT	CASGRTITDRGRTEAFF
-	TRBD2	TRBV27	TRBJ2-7	TGTGCCAGCAAACCTATCGGGACTAGCGGATCCTACGAGCAGTACTTC	CASKPIGTSGSYEQYF
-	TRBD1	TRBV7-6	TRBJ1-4	TGTGCCAGCAGCTTATTAGGGGGCAAAAATGAAAAACTGTTTTTT	CASSLLGGKNEKLFF
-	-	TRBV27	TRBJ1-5	TGTGCCAGCAGGTCGGCAGGGCGCAATCAGCCCCAGCATTTT	CASRSAGRNQPQHF
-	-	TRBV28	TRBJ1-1	TGTGCCAGCAGCTCACTAGAGCGGGGAGAAGCTTTCTTT	CASSSLERGEAFF
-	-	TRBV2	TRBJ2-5	TGTGCCAGCAATCAGAGGGCAGGCGGGACCCAGTACTTC	CASNQRAGGTQYF
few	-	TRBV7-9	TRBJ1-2	TGTGCCAGCAGCTCGCCTACAGGGAAGCTATTGGGTGGCTACACCTTC	CASSSPTGKLLGGYTF